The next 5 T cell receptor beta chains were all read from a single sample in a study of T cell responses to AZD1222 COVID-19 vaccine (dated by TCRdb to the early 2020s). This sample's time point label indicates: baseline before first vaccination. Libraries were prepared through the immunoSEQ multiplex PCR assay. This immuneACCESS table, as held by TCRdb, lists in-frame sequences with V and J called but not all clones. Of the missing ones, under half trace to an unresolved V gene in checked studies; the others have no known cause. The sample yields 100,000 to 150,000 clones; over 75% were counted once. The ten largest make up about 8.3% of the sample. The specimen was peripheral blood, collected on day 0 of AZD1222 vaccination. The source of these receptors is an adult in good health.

The CDR3 DNA sequence: TGCAGCGTAGACAGCTACAATGAGCAGTTCTTC. As protein: CSVDSYNEQFF. The rearrangement joins TRBV29-1 to TRBJ2-1; D may be TRBD1 (5 bases). The CDR3 runs to 11 residues. The germline V gene encodes CDR1 SQVTM and CDR2 ANQGSEA. V lost 6 bases, J lost 3 bases, and 6 bases lay in between.

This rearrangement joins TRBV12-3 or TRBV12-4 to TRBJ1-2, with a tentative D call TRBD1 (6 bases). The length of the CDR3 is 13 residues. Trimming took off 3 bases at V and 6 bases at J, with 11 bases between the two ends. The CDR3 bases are TGTGCCAGCAGTTTTATGGGGGCCAATGGCTACACCTTC. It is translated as CASSFMGANGYTF.

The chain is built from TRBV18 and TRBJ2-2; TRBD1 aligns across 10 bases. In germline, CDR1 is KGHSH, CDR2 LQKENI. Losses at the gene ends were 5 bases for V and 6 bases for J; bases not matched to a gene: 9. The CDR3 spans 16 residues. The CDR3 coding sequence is TGTGCCAGCTCAGAACGGACAGGGGGTCTGGCCGGGGAGCTGTTTTTT. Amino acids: CASSERTGGLAGELFF.

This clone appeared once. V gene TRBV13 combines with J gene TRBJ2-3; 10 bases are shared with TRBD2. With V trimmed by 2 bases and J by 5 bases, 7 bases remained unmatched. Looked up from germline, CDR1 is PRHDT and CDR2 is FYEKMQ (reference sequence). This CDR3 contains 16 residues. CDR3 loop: CASSLPAGGQGDTQYF. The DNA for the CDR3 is TGTGCCAGCAGCTTACCAGCGGGGGGGCAGGGAGATACGCAGTATTTT.

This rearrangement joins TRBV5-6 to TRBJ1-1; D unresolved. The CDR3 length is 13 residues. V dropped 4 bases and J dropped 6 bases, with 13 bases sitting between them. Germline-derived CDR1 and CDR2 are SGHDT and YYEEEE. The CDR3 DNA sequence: TGTGCCAGCAGCCCCCTTCGGGCTCCTGAAGCTTTCTTT. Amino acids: CASSPLRAPEAFF.